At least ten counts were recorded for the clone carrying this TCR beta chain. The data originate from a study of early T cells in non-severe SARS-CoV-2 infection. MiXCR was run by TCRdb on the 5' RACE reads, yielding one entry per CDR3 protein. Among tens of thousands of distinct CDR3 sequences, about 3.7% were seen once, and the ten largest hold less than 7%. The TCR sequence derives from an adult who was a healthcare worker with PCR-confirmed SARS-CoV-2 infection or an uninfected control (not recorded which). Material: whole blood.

The CDR3 DNA sequence: TGTGCCAGCAGCCAACTATCGAACAGGGGGGGCACTGAAGCTTTCTTT. Its protein is CASSQLSNRGGTEAFF. This chain links TRBV4-2 with TRBJ1-1; 8 bases line up with TRBD1. The J segment lost 4 bases and the V segment lost 2 bases, leaving 9 bases of the junction unmatched. CDR3 length: 16 amino acids. CDR1 and CDR2 (germline): LGHNA, YNFKEQ.